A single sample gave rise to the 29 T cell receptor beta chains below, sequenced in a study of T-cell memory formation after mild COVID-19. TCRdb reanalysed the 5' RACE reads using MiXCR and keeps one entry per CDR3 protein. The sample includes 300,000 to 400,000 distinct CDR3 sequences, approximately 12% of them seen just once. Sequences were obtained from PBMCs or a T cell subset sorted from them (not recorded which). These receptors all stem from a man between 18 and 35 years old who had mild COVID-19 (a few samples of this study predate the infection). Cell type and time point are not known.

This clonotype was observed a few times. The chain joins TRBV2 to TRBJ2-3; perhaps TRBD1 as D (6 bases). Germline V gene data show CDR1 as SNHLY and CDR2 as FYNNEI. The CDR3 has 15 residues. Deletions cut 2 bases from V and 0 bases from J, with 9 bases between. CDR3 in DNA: TGTGCCAGCAGTGAATGGGGGCCTAGCACAGATACGCAGTATTTT. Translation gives CASSEWGPSTDTQYF.

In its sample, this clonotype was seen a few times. The CDR3: CSVSGTGGLGTEAFF. CDR3 coding DNA: TGCAGCGTTTCCGGGACAGGGGGCTTGGGCACTGAAGCTTTCTTT. The V and J genes are TRBV29-1 and TRBJ1-1, with 12 bases matching TRBD1. Germline CDR1 reads SQVTM; CDR2 reads ANQGSEA. The CDR3 spans 15 residues. V trimming: 5 bases; J trimming: 4 bases; junction bases outside the gene matches: 8.

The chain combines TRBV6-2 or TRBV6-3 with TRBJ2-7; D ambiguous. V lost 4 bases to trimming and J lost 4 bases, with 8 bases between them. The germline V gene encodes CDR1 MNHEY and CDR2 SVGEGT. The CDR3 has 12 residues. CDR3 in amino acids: CASSWTRYEQYF. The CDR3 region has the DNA TGTGCCAGCAGTTGGACGAGGTACGAGCAGTACTTC.

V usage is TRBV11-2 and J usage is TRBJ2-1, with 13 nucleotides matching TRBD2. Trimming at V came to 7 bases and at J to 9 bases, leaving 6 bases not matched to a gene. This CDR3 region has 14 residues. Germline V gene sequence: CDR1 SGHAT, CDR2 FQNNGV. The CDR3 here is CASTSGLAGVEQFF. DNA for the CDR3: TGTGCCAGCACCTCCGGACTAGCGGGGGTTGAGCAGTTCTTC.

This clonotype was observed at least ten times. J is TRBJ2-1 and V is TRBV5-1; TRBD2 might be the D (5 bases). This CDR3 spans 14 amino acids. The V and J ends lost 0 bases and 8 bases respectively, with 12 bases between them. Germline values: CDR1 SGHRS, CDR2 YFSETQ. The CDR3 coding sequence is TGCGCCAGCAGCTTGGTTGGCGCGGGCGATGAGCAGTTCTTC. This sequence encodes CASSLVGAGDEQFF.

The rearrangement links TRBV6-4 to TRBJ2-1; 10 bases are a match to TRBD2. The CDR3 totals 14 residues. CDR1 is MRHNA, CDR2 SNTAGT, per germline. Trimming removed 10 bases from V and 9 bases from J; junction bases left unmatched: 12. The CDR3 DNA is TGTGCCACCCCCAGCGGGGGGGGCCGGGGTGAGCAGTTCTTC. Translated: CATPSGGGRGEQFF.

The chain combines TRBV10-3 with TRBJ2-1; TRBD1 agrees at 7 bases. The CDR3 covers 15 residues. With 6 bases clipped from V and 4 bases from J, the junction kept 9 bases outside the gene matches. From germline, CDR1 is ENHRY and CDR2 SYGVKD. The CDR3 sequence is CAISRNGQEYNEQFF. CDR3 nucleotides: TGTGCCATCAGCCGGAACGGACAGGAGTACAATGAGCAGTTCTTC.

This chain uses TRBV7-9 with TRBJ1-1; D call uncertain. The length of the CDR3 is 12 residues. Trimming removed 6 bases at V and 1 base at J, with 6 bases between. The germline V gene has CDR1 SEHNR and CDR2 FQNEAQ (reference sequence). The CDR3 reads CASRKTNTEAFF. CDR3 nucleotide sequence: TGTGCCAGCAGGAAGACGAACACTGAAGCTTTCTTT. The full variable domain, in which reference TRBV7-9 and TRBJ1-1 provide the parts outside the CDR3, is DTGVSQNPRHKITKRGQNVTFRCDPISEHNRLYWYRQTLGQGPEFLTYFQNEAQLEKSRLLSDRFSAERPKGSFSTLEIQRTEQGDSAMYLCASRKTNTEAFFGQGTRLTVV.

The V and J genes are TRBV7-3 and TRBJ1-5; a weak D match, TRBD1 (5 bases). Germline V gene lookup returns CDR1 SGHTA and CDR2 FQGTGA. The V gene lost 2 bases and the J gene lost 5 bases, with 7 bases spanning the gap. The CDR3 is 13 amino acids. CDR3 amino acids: CASSLDSDQPQHF. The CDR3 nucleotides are TGTGCCAGCAGCTTAGACAGTGATCAGCCCCAGCATTTT.

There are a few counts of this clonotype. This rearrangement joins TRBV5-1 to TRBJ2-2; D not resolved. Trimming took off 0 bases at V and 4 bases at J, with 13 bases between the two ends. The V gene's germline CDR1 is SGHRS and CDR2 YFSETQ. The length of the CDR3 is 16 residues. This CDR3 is CASSLVGVGFTGELFF. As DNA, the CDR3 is TGCGCCAGCAGCTTGGTCGGCGTCGGTTTCACCGGGGAGCTGTTTTTT.

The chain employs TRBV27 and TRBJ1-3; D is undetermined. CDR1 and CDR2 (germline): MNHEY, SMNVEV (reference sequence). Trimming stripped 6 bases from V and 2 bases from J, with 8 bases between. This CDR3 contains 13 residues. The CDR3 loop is CASREYAGNTIYF. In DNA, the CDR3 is TGTGCCAGCAGGGAGTATGCTGGAAACACCATATATTTT.

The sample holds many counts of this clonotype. The CDR3, as DNA: TGTGCCAGCACGGCCGGACAGGGTTCGTGGGAGACCCAGTACTTC. It is translated as CASTAGQGSWETQYF. This chain links TRBV6-5 with TRBJ2-5; 8 bases align to TRBD1. V was clipped by 7 bases and J by 5 bases; unmatched bases: 12. The germline CDR1 and CDR2 sequences are MNHEY and SVGAGI. The length of the CDR3 is 15 residues.

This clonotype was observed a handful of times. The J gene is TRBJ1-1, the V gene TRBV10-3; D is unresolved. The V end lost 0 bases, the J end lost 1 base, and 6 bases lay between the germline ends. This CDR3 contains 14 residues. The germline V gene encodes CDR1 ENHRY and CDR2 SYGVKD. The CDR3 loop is CAISESGRNTEAFF. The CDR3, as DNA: TGTGCCATCAGTGAGTCAGGCAGGAACACTGAAGCTTTCTTT.

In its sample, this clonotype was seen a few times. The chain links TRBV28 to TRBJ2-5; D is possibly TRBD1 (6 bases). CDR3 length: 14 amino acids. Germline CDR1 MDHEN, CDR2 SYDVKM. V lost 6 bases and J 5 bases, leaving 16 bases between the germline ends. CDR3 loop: CASSHRAGVETQYF. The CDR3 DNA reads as TGTGCCAGCAGCCACAGGGCCGGGGTGGAGACCCAGTACTTC.

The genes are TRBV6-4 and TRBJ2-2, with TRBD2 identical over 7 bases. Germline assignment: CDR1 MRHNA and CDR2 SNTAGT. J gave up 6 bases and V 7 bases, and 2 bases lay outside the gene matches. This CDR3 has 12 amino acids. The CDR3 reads CASKAGSGELFF. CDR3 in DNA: TGTGCCAGCAAAGCGGGGTCCGGGGAGCTGTTTTTT.

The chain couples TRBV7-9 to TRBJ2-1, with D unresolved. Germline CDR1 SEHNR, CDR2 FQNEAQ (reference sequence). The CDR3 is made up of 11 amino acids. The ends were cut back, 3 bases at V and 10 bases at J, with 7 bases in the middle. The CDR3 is CASSLSWEQFF. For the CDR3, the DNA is TGTGCCAGCAGCTTGAGCTGGGAGCAGTTCTTC.

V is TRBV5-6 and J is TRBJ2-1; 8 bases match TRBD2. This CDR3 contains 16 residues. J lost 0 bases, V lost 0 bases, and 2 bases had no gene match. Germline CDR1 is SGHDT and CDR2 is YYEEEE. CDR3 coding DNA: TGTGCCAGCAGCTTGGTTCGGGGGGGCTCCTACAATGAGCAGTTCTTC. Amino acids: CASSLVRGGSYNEQFF.

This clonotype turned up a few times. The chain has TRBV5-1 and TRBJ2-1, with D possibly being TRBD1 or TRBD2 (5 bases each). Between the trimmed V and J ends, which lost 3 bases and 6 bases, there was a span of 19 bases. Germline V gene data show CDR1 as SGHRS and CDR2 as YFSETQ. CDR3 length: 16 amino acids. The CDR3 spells CASSSAGTVYLNEQFF. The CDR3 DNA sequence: TGCGCCAGCAGCTCTGCCGGGACCGTCTACCTCAATGAGCAGTTCTTC.

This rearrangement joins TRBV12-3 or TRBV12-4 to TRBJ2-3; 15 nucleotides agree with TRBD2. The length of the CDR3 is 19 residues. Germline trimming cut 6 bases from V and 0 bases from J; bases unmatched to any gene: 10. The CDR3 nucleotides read TGTGCCAGCAGCCCTTGGGGACTAGCGGGGGGAAGTAGCACAGATACGCAGTATTTT. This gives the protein CASSPWGLAGGSSTDTQYF.

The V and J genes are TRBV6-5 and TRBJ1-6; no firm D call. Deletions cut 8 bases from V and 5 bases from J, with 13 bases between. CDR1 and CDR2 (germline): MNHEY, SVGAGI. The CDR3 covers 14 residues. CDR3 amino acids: CASRAPWDNSPLHF. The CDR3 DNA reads TGTGCCAGCCGGGCCCCGTGGGATAATTCACCCCTCCACTTT.

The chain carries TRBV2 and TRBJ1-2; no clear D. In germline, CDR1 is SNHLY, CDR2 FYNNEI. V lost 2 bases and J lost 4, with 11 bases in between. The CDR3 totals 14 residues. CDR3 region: CASSETTYPYGYTF. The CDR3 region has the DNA TGTGCCAGCAGTGAAACAACGTATCCCTATGGCTACACCTTC.

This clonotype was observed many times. The CDR3 DNA sequence: TGTGCCAGCAGTTGGACTAGCGGGGGCTACAATGAGCAGTTCTTC. It yields the protein CASSWTSGGYNEQFF. V gene TRBV6-2 or TRBV6-3 combines with J gene TRBJ2-1; 13 bases are a match to TRBD2. Germline CDR1 MNHEY, CDR2 SVGEGT. The junction had 0 bases not matched to a gene; V was cut back by 4 bases and J by 3 bases. This CDR3 comprises 15 residues.

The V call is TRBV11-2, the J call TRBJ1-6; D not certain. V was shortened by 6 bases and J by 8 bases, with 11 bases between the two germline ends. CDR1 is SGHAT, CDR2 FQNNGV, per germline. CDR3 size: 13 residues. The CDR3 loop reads CASRLIGYSPLHF. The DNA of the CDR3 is TGTGCCAGCAGGCTGATAGGGTATTCACCCCTCCACTTT.

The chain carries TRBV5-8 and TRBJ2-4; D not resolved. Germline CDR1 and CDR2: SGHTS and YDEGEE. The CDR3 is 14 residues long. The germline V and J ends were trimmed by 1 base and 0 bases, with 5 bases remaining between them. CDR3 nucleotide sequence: TGTGCCAGCAGCTTGTTGGTAGCCAAAAACATTCAGTACTTC. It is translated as CASSLLVAKNIQYF.

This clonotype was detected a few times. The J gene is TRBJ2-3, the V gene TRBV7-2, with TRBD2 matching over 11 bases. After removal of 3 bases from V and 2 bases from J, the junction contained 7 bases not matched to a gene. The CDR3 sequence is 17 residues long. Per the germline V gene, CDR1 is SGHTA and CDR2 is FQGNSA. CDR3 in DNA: TGTGCCAGCAGCTTCGTCCGACTAGCGGGGAACACAGATACGCAGTATTTT. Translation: CASSFVRLAGNTDTQYF.

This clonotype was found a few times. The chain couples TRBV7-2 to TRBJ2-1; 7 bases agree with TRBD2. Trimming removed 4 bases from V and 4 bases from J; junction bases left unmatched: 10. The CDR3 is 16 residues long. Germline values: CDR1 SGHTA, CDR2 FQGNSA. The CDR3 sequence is CASSSPSGVGYNEQFF. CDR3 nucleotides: TGTGCCAGCAGCTCACCGAGCGGGGTTGGGTACAATGAGCAGTTCTTC.

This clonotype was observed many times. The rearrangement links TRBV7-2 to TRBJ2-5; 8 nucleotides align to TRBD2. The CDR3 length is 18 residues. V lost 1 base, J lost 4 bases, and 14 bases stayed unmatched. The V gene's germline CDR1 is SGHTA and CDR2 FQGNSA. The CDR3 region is CASSLVVSISAGGETQYF. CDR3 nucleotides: TGTGCCAGCAGCTTAGTTGTTTCAATCAGCGCGGGGGGAGAGACCCAGTACTTC.

DNA of the CDR3: TGCAGTGCTAGGGACTACTCCTATAATTCACCCCTCCACTTT. It translates to CSARDYSYNSPLHF. V is TRBV20-1 and J is TRBJ1-6, with D unresolved. Trimming pared 3 bases from V and 0 bases from J, leaving 6 bases between. This CDR3 spans 14 amino acids. The germline CDR1 and CDR2 sequences are DFQATT and SNEGSKA (reference sequence).

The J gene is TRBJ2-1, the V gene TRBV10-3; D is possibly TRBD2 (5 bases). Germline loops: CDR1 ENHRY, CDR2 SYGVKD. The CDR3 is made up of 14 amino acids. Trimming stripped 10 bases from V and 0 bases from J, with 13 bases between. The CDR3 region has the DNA TGTGCCACCCACAGCGGAGCCTCCTACAATGAGCAGTTCTTC. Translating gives CATHSGASYNEQFF.